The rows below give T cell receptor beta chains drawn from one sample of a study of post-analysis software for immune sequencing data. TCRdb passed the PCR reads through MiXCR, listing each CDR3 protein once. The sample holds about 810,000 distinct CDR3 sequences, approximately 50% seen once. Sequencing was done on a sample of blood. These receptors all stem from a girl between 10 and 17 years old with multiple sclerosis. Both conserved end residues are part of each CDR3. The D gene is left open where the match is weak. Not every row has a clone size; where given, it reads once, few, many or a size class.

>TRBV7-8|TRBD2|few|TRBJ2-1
CASRTRGGNEQFF
TGTGCCAGCCGGACTAGGGGCGGGAATGAGCAGTTCTTC
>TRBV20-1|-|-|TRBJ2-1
CSARDWPGPYNEQFF
TGCAGTGCTAGAGATTGGCCAGGGCCCTACAATGAGCAGTTCTTC
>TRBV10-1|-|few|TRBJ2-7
CASSESGAGEQYF
TGCGCCAGCAGTGAGTCGGGCGCGGGCGAGCAGTACTTC
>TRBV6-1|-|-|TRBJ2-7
CASRPPGGRSEQYF
TGTGCCAGCAGGCCGCCCGGGGGACGGAGCGAGCAGTACTTC
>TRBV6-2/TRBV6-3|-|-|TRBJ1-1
CANSPTRGGGNTEAFF
TGTGCCAACAGTCCCACCAGGGGAGGGGGGAACACTGAAGCTTTCTTT
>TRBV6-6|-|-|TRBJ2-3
CASTSRTDTQYF
TGTGCCAGCACGTCCCGCACAGATACGCAGTATTTT
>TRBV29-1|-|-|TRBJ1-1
CSVRGWQINTEAFF
TGCAGCGTCCGGGGGTGGCAGATAAACACTGAAGCTTTCTTT
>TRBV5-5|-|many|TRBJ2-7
CASSRDSNSYEQYF
TGTGCCAGCAGTAGAGACAGCAACTCCTACGAGCAGTACTTC
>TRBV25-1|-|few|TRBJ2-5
CASSELAGQETQYF
TGTGCCAGTAGTGAACTGGCGGGCCAAGAGACCCAGTACTTC
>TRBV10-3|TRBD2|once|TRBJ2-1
CAISESSSGQNNEQFF
TGTGCCATCAGTGAGTCCAGTAGCGGGCAGAACAATGAGCAGTTCTTC
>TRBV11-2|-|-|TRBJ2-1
CASSSEGGVGNEQFF
TGTGCCAGCAGCTCGGAGGGCGGGGTTGGAAATGAGCAGTTCTTC
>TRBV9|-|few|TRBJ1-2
CASSVAAGDRAGGYTF
TGTGCCAGCAGCGTAGCGGCAGGGGATAGAGCGGGGGGCTACACCTTC
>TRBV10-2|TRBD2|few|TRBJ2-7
CASSADSGGYEQYF
TGCGCCAGCAGTGCCGATAGCGGGGGGTACGAGCAGTACTTC
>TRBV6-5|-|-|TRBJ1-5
CASGLGGQPQHF
TGTGCCAGCGGTTTGGGAGGTCAGCCCCAGCATTTT
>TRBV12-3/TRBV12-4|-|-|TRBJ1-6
CASSLAGGSRNSPLHF
TGTGCCAGCAGCTTGGCGGGGGGTTCCCGGAATTCACCCCTCCACTTT
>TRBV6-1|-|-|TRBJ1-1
CASSDNPKTEAFF
TGTGCCAGCAGTGATAATCCGAAGACTGAAGCTTTCTTT
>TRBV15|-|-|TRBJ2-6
CATSRGVPSGANVLTF
TGTGCCACCAGCAGAGGGGTACCCTCTGGGGCCAACGTCCTGACTTTC
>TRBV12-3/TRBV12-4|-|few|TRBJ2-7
CASSRLGEGAYEQYF
TGTGCCAGCAGCCGTTTGGGTGAGGGGGCCTACGAGCAGTACTTC
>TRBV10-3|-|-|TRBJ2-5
CAIRGGEETQYF
TGTGCCATCAGAGGTGGGGAAGAGACCCAGTACTTC
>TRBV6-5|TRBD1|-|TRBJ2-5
CASSYRGQGLGETQYF
TGTGCCAGCAGTTACCGTGGACAGGGTCTTGGTGAGACCCAGTACTTC
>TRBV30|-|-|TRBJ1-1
CAWTERGSLEAFF
TGTGCCTGGACCGAACGAGGCAGCCTTGAAGCTTTCTTT
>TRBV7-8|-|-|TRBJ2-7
CASSPGAEYEQYF
TGTGCCAGCAGCCCCGGGGCGGAGTACGAGCAGTACTTC
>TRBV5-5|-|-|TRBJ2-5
CASKGGPYSQYF
TGTGCCAGCAAAGGGGGGCCCTACAGCCAGTACTTC
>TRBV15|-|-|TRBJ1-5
CATSREGPVPTPQHF
TGTGCCACCAGCAGAGAAGGACCCGTACCCACGCCCCAGCATTTT
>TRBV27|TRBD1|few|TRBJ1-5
CASRTGRQPQHF
TGTGCCAGCAGGACAGGGCGTCAGCCCCAGCATTTT
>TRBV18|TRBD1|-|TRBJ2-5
CASSPAIGGQQYF
TGTGCCAGCTCACCGGCGATAGGGGGCCAACAGTACTTC
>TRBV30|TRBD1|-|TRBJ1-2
CAWSVEGGNYGYTF
TGTGCCTGGAGTGTAGAAGGGGGCAACTATGGCTACACCTTC
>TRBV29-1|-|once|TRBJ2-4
CSVAGVAAKNIQYF
TGCAGCGTTGCCGGGGTGGCTGCCAAAAACATTCAGTACTTC
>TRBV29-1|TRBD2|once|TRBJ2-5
CSVRTSLETQYF
TGCAGCGTTAGGACTAGCTTGGAGACCCAGTACTTC
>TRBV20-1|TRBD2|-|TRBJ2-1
CSARDLAGFQGNEQFF
TGCAGTGCTAGAGATTTAGCGGGATTCCAAGGCAATGAGCAGTTCTTC
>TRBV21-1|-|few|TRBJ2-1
CASRPSGRDNEQFF
TGTGCCAGCAGGCCTAGCGGGAGGGACAATGAGCAGTTCTTC
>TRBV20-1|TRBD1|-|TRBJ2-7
CSARTGVEQYF
TGCAGTGCTAGGACAGGGGTCGAGCAGTACTTC
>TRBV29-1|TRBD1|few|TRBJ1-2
CSVTGGNGYTF
TGCAGCGTAACAGGGGGCAATGGCTACACCTTC
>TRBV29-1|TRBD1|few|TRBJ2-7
CSVGRGERTGLYEQYF
TGCAGCGTTGGCCGCGGTGAACGGACAGGGTTGTACGAGCAGTACTTC
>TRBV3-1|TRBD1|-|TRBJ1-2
CASNGQAVNYGYTF
TGTGCCAGCAACGGACAGGCCGTTAACTATGGCTACACCTTC
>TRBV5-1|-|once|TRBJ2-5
CASSLILGGAGETQYF
TGCGCCAGCAGCTTGATCTTAGGGGGCGCGGGGGAGACCCAGTACTTC
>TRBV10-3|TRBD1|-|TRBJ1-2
CAISETTGQDHGYTF
TGTGCCATCAGTGAAACGACGGGACAGGACCATGGCTACACCTTC
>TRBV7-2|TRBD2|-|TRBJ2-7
CASSLLLAGGRTSYEQYF
TGTGCCAGCAGCTTACTCCTAGCGGGAGGCAGGACTTCCTACGAGCAGTACTTC
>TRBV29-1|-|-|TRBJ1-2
CSVEWAHGYTF
TGCAGCGTTGAATGGGCCCATGGCTACACCTTC
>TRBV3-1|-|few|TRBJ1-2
CASSQGSGTWNYGYTF
TGTGCCAGCAGCCAAGGTTCCGGGACATGGAACTATGGCTACACCTTC
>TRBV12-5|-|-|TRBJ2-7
CASGLVPSGGGYEQYF
TGTGCTAGTGGTTTGGTACCCTCCGGGGGTGGATACGAGCAGTACTTC
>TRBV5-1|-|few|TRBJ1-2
CASSLDRLGGYTF
TGCGCCAGCAGCCTTGACAGGCTTGGCGGCTACACCTTC
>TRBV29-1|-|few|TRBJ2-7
CSVGQADYEQYF
TGCAGCGTTGGACAGGCCGATTACGAGCAGTACTTC
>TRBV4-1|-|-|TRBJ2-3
CASSQPGVGNTDTQYF
TGCGCCAGCAGCCAACCCGGCGTCGGAAACACAGATACGCAGTATTTT